The clone carrying this TCR beta chain is medium-sized within its sample. The gene names here belong to mouse. The read ends 1 residue before the CDR3 terminus; that terminus is restored from the germline J gene. The sample comes from a study of tissue T cells after allogeneic stem cell transplantation. This CDR3 spans 15 amino acids. The V gene lost 1 base and the J gene lost 0 bases, with 10 bases spanning the gap. CDR1 and CDR2 from the germline V gene are KGHPV and FQNQEV (reference sequence). Stated time point: mouse harvest day 7 after allogeneic transplant. Each mouse received 10^7 T-cell-depleted marrow cells plus 10^6 splenic CD5+ T cells by tail vein. Only in-frame clones appear in the TCRdb table, and some are missing; sequencing was by immunoSEQ multiplex PCR. In the table there are about 9,000 clones, around 45% of which are singletons.

This clonotype was obtained from a female BALB/c mouse given C57BL/6 T cells with graft-versus-host disease after an allogeneic hematopoietic cell transplant. The chain uses TRBV26 and TRBJ2-7; TRBD1 is a possible D gene (6 bases). The sample taken for sequencing was gut tissue. The part of the CDR3 DNA that was read is TGTGCCAGCAGTCTGTGGGGACAACCCTCCTATGAACAGTAC. This translates into CASSLWGQPSYEQY. The whole CDR3 is CASSLWGQPSYEQYF.